What follows describes a single T cell receptor beta chain. The data derive from a study of T cells expressing NK-cell markers. At the level of the study: Beta-chain profiling covered CD3+CD56+NKG2C+, CD3+CD56+NKG2C- and CD3+CD56-NKG2C+ sorted subsets.

After re-calling the 5' RACE reads, TCRdb lists one entry per CDR3 protein, DNA absent. The specimen's table records approximately 440,000 distinct CDR3 sequences. Germline assignment: CDR1 SGHAT and CDR2 FQNNGV. The CDR3 totals 15 residues. Sequencing input: blood T cells: a sorted CD56 or NKG2C T cell subset, CD4+ or CD8+ T cells, or bulk PBMC T cells (not recorded which). The chain joins TRBV11-2 to TRBJ2-1. The clonotype originates from a woman aged 50 to 60 in good health. The chain's CDR3 is CASSRDNSGYNEQFF.